One sample yielded the 28 T cell receptor beta chains listed below, sequenced in a study of blood T cell repertoires in COVID-19. TCRdb keeps only in-frame clones here, not all; method: immunoSEQ multiplex PCR. The data contain hundreds of thousands of clones, more than 75% of them seen just once; the ten biggest clones take up more than 3%. Specimen: peripheral blood. All receptors come from a woman aged 50 to 60 with active or convalescent COVID-19.

The chain links TRBV27 to TRBJ2-1, with 14 nucleotides matching TRBD2. The CDR3 is made up of 18 amino acids. Germline values: CDR1 MNHEY, CDR2 SMNVEV (reference sequence). V lost 5 bases to trimming and J lost 0 bases; unmatched junction nucleotides: 6. The DNA for the CDR3 is TGTGCCAGCAGTCTCCTGGGACTAGCGGGAGCCTCCTACAATGAGCAGTTCTTC. Translating gives CASSLLGLAGASYNEQFF.

The chain links TRBV5-1 to TRBJ1-4; D ambiguous. The CDR3 totals 15 residues. CDR1 SGHRS and CDR2 YFSETQ come from the germline V gene. Trimming took off 5 bases at V and 0 bases at J, with 11 bases between the two ends. This chain's CDR3 is CASSPDTTTNEKLFF. CDR3 sequence (DNA): TGCGCCAGCAGTCCTGACACCACAACTAATGAAAAACTGTTTTTT. The full variable domain, completed using reference TRBV5-1 and TRBJ1-4, is KAGVTQTPRYLIKTRGQQVTLSCSPISGHRSVSWYQQTPGQGLQFLFEYFSETQRNKGNFPGRFSGRQFSNSRSEMNVSTLELGDSALYLCASSPDTTTNEKLFFGSGTQLSVL.

The chain employs TRBV28 and TRBJ1-2; 9 nucleotides align to TRBD1. Trimming removed 5 bases from V and 3 bases from J; junction bases left unmatched: 4. CDR3 length equals 14 residues. The germline V gene encodes CDR1 MDHEN and CDR2 SYDVKM. This CDR3 is CASSETGGDYGYTF. The CDR3 DNA follows: TGTGCCAGCAGTGAGACAGGGGGGGACTATGGCTACACCTTC.

The chain is built from TRBV19 and TRBJ1-4, with 7 bases aligning to TRBD1. There are 14 residues in the CDR3. Per germline, CDR1 LNHDA and CDR2 SQIVND (reference sequence). J was trimmed by 8 bases and V by 4 bases; bases with no gene match: 7. CDR3 sequence (DNA): TGTGCCAGTAGTAAGACAGGGCAGCTCGAAAAACTGTTTTTT. This gives the protein CASSKTGQLEKLFF.

V usage is TRBV19 and J usage is TRBJ1-5; TRBD1 matches at 10 bases. Unmatched junction bases numbered 6, after V lost 11 bases and J lost 2 bases. Germline CDR1 is LNHDA and CDR2 is SQIVND (reference sequence). The CDR3 is 14 residues long. The CDR3 loop reads CACSGTGGNQPQHF. CDR3 bases: TGTGCCTGTTCCGGGACAGGGGGCAATCAGCCCCAGCATTTT. The variable domain in full, with the rest retrieved from reference TRBV19 and TRBJ1-5, is DGGITQSPKYLFRKEGQNVTLSCEQNLNHDAMYWYRQDPGQGLRLIYYSQIVNDFQKGDIAEGYSVSREKKESFPLTVTSAQKNPTAFYLCACSGTGGNQPQHFGDGTRLSIL.

This clone was seen a few times. In nucleotides, the CDR3 is TGCGCCAGCAGCGCTGGACTAGCATCTGAGCAGTTCTTC. Encoded protein: CASSAGLASEQFF. V is TRBV5-1 and J is TRBJ2-1; 8 bases line up with TRBD2. The CDR3 totals 13 residues. Trimming at V came to 4 bases and at J to 9 bases, leaving 6 bases not matched to a gene. Germline V gene lookup returns CDR1 SGHRS and CDR2 YFSETQ.

The genes are TRBV6-5 and TRBJ2-2; no reliable D call. The CDR3 covers 14 residues. Germline V lookup: CDR1 MNHEY, CDR2 SVGAGI. The V and J ends lost 7 bases and 2 bases respectively, with 11 bases between them. The CDR3 loop reads CASKAKPNTGELFF. CDR3 nucleotides: TGTGCCAGCAAAGCTAAACCTAACACCGGGGAGCTGTTTTTT.

The chain employs TRBV5-6 and TRBJ2-3, with no clear D. The germline V and J ends were trimmed by 0 bases and 5 bases, with 10 bases remaining between them. The CDR3 loop spans 14 amino acids. Germline CDR1 and CDR2: SGHDT and YYEEEE. CDR3 protein: CASSLALPQDTQYF. The CDR3 coding sequence is TGTGCCAGCAGCTTGGCCCTACCGCAAGATACGCAGTATTTT.

This chain links TRBV18 with TRBJ2-7; no reliable D call. The germline V and J ends were trimmed by 0 bases and 5 bases, with 8 bases remaining between them. The CDR3 length is 13 residues. Germline CDR1 reads KGHSH; CDR2 reads LQKENI. The CDR3 coding sequence is TGTGCCAGCTCACCACCTAATACGGACGAGCAGTACTTC. It encodes CASSPPNTDEQYF. The full variable domain, in which reference TRBV18 and TRBJ2-7 provide the parts outside the CDR3, is NAGVMQNPRHLVRRRGQEARLRCSPMKGHSHVYWYRQLPEEGLKFMVYLQKENIIDESGMPKERFSAEFPKEGPSILRIQQVVRGDSAAYFCASSPPNTDEQYFGPGTRLTVT.

The rearrangement joins TRBV27 to TRBJ2-1; D may be TRBD1 (6 bases). V lost 5 bases and J 4 bases, leaving 6 bases between the germline ends. Germline V lookup: CDR1 MNHEY, CDR2 SMNVEV (reference sequence). The CDR3 contains 12 residues. The CDR3 bases are TGTGCCAGCAGTGGACAGTACAATGAGCAGTTCTTC. Its protein is CASSGQYNEQFF.

The V and J genes are TRBV6-5 and TRBJ1-1; 8 bases map to TRBD1. Germline V gene lookup returns CDR1 MNHEY and CDR2 SVGAGI. The CDR3 sequence is 13 residues long. The junction had 7 bases not matched to a gene; V was cut back by 6 bases and J by 7 bases. The CDR3 DNA is TGTGCCAGCAGCACTAAAGGACAGGGTGAAGCTTTCTTT. It is translated as CASSTKGQGEAFF.

The rearrangement links TRBV11-1 to TRBJ1-1; D is perhaps TRBD1 (6 bases). The CDR3 has 15 residues. The V end was cut by 5 bases, the J end by 2 bases, with 15 bases between. Germline V CDR1 and CDR2: SGHAT, FQDESV (reference sequence). This CDR3 is CASSPAGVGNTEAFF. CDR3 coding DNA: TGTGCCAGCAGCCCGGCAGGGGTGGGTAACACTGAAGCTTTCTTT.

The V and J genes are TRBV12-3 or TRBV12-4 and TRBJ2-3; tentatively, D is TRBD1 (6 bases). This CDR3 has 13 residues. Trimming pared 5 bases from V and 5 bases from J, leaving 11 bases between. Written as DNA, the CDR3 is TGTGCCAGCAGTACACGGACAGTAGATACGCAGTATTTT. Encoded protein: CASSTRTVDTQYF.

This chain uses TRBV5-3 with TRBJ2-1, with 11 bases fitting TRBD2. TRBV5-3 is classed as an ORF, of uncertain function. The V and J ends lost 3 bases and 6 bases, in that order; junction bases with no gene match: 14. The CDR3 is 18 amino acids. The CDR3: CARSYPSGRNIHGNEQFF. The CDR3 DNA is TGTGCCAGAAGCTATCCTAGCGGGAGGAACATTCATGGCAATGAGCAGTTCTTC.

CDR3 protein: CASSLWLVRGAHNEQFF. CDR3 DNA: TGTGCCAGCAGTTTATGGCTCGTCCGGGGGGCCCACAATGAGCAGTTCTTC. V is TRBV28 and J is TRBJ2-1; weak D call: TRBD2 (7 bases). This CDR3 comprises 17 residues. The V gene lost 0 bases and the J gene lost 5 bases, with 17 bases spanning the gap. Germline CDR1 is MDHEN and CDR2 is SYDVKM.

The chain joins TRBV5-1 to TRBJ2-2, with 7 bases that match TRBD2. The CDR3 sequence is 17 residues long. V lost 2 bases and J lost 2; bases outside the gene matches: 9. Germline CDR1 reads SGHRS; CDR2 reads YFSETQ. CDR3 loop: CASSLTSGVTNTGELFF. In DNA form, the CDR3 reads TGCGCCAGCAGCTTAACAAGCGGGGTTACAAACACCGGGGAGCTGTTTTTT.

The rearrangement uses TRBV27 and TRBJ1-2; a possible D gene is TRBD1 (5 bases). The V end lost 6 bases, the J end lost 2 bases, and 7 bases lay between the germline ends. The V gene's germline CDR1 is MNHEY and CDR2 SMNVEV (reference sequence). This CDR3 region has 12 residues. The DNA for the CDR3 is TGTGCCAGCAGGGGGGGGAACTATGGCTACACCTTC. Translation gives CASRGGNYGYTF.

The V and J genes are TRBV30 and TRBJ1-1; no clear D gene. CDR3 size: 13 residues. Germline V gene sequence: CDR1 GTSNPN, CDR2 SVGIG (reference sequence). Trimming shortened V by 3 bases and J by 1 base, and 9 bases separated the two germline ends. CDR3 sequence reads: CAWRVGANTEAFF. The CDR3 DNA sequence: TGTGCCTGGAGAGTAGGAGCGAACACTGAAGCTTTCTTT.

CDR3 coding DNA: TGTGCCAGCAGACTCGGGACAGCCTACGAGCAGTACTTC. Protein: CASRLGTAYEQYF. The chain recombines TRBV6-5 with TRBJ2-7, with 7 bases matching TRBD1. Trimming removed 6 bases from V and 2 bases from J; junction bases left unmatched: 4. The CDR3 sequence is 13 residues long. CDR1 and CDR2 (germline): MNHEY, SVGAGI.

The rearrangement links TRBV18 to TRBJ1-5; D unresolved. This CDR3 comprises 14 residues. Germline CDR1 is KGHSH and CDR2 is LQKENI. V lost 5 bases and J lost 8, with 16 bases in between. Here the CDR3 DNA reads TGTGCCAGCTCAACAGCAGGTCTGACGGAGCCCCAGCATTTT. Translation: CASSTAGLTEPQHF. Based on the CDR3 plus reference TRBV18 and TRBJ1-5, the full variable domain is NAGVMQNPRHLVRRRGQEARLRCSPMKGHSHVYWYRQLPEEGLKFMVYLQKENIIDESGMPKERFSAEFPKEGPSILRIQQVVRGDSAAYFCASSTAGLTEPQHFGDGTRLSIL.

The chain uses TRBV11-2 and TRBJ1-1; D is unclear. The CDR3 runs 13 residues. The germline CDR1 and CDR2 sequences are SGHAT and FQNNGV. V lost 4 bases and J lost 7, with 13 bases in between. The DNA of the CDR3 is TGTGCCAGCAGCTCGGGGTTGCGGAATGAAGCTTTCTTT. Its translation: CASSSGLRNEAFF. The full variable domain, in which reference TRBV11-2 and TRBJ1-1 provide the parts outside the CDR3, is EAGVAQSPRYKIIEKRQSVAFWCNPISGHATLYWYQQILGQGPKLLIQFQNNGVVDDSQLPKDRFSAERLKGVDSTLKIQPAKLEDSAVYLCASSSGLRNEAFFGQGTRLTVV.

V usage is TRBV7-2 and J usage is TRBJ2-1, with 13 positions matching TRBD2. This CDR3 has 16 amino acids. V lost 1 base, J lost 7 bases, and 4 bases stayed unmatched. Germline-derived CDR1 and CDR2 are SGHTA and FQGNSA. The CDR3 spells CASSLGLAGGQNEQFF. For the CDR3, the DNA is TGTGCCAGCAGCTTAGGACTAGCGGGAGGCCAGAATGAGCAGTTCTTC.

This clone was detected once. This chain connects TRBV19 to TRBJ1-5; TRBD1 aligns across 8 bases. This CDR3 has 16 amino acids. Germline V lookup: CDR1 LNHDA, CDR2 SQIVND (reference sequence). V was pared by 6 bases and J by 2 bases, with 9 bases of the junction left unmatched. The CDR3 reads CASRGQGGGRNQPQHF. The CDR3 nucleotides read TGTGCCAGTAGAGGACAGGGAGGGGGTCGCAATCAGCCCCAGCATTTT.

The J gene is TRBJ2-2, the V gene TRBV24-1; D is perhaps TRBD2 (5 bases). The germline CDR1 and CDR2 sequences are KGHDR and SFDVKD. The CDR3 covers 14 residues. The V gene lost 4 bases and the J gene lost 2 bases, with 7 bases spanning the gap. CDR3 amino acids: CATSEGLNTGELFF. The CDR3 coding sequence is TGTGCCACCAGTGAAGGACTTAACACCGGGGAGCTGTTTTTT.

The chain carries TRBV28 and TRBJ1-2; D call uncertain. Trimming took 7 bases from V and 0 from J, leaving 9 bases between them. CDR3 length: 13 residues. Germline CDR1 MDHEN, CDR2 SYDVKM. CDR3 sequence: CASIHSSNYGYTF. In DNA, the CDR3 is TGTGCCAGCATCCACTCCTCTAACTATGGCTACACCTTC.

The V gene is TRBV9, the J gene TRBJ2-7, with 8 bases that match TRBD2. Unmatched junction bases numbered 2, after V lost 1 base and J lost 5 bases. CDR3 size: 13 residues. Germline-derived CDR1 and CDR2 are SGDLS and YYNGEE. CDR3 amino acids: CASSVSGSHEQYF. CDR3 bases: TGTGCCAGCAGCGTAAGCGGGAGCCACGAGCAGTACTTC.

V gene TRBV4-1 combines with J gene TRBJ2-3, with 8 bases matching TRBD2. J was trimmed by 0 bases and V by 3 bases; bases with no gene match: 8. The length of the CDR3 is 17 residues. Germline-derived CDR1 and CDR2 are MGHRA and YSYEKL. CDR3 DNA sequence: TGCGCCAGCAGCCACAGAGGGGCTAGCGGGAGCACAGATACGCAGTATTTT. The encoded protein is CASSHRGASGSTDTQYF.

The chain joins TRBV6-2 or TRBV6-3 to TRBJ2-1; D is perhaps TRBD1 (5 bases). The CDR3 contains 18 residues. CDR1 is MNHEY, CDR2 SVGEGT, per germline. The V end was cut by 3 bases, the J end by 1 base, with 19 bases between. The CDR3 nucleotides are TGTGCCAGCAGTTATCGAACAGACAGAATATCTTCCTACAATGAGCAGTTCTTC. It is translated as CASSYRTDRISSYNEQFF.